This TCR beta chain is from a study of PD-L1 blockade in urothelial cancer. Study-level background: Reported median T cell count for blood samples was roughly 140,000. Findings of the study overall: A pretreatment blood TCR clonality that fell below the median predicted better progression-free and overall survival.

This CDR3 has 16 residues. In the case of this clone: What it binds is not known.

Assay used: immunoSEQ multiplex PCR; TCRdb lists only in-frame clones, some missing. Altogether 60,000 to 80,000 clones are present, around nine tenths being singletons, with the ten largest covering around 10%. As to time point: peripheral blood 6 weeks after treatment start. The material was PBMCs, obtained around atezolizumab (anti-PD-L1) treatment. The chain uses TRBV21-1 and TRBJ2-5; the DNA was not compared with TRBD2, the D call given in the table. TRBV21-1 is tagged as a pseudogene. The receptor was derived from a man in his sixties with urothelial cancer. The CDR3 region is CASSRLISGLQETQYF. In DNA, the CDR3 is TGTGCCAGCAGCAGGTTAATTAGCGGCCTCCAAGAGACCCAGTACTTC.